Listed below are T cell receptor beta chains from one sample, sequenced in a study of T cells in Graves' hyperthyroidism and ophthalmopathy. TCRdb itself ran the multiplex PCR reads through MiXCR, one entry per CDR3 protein. The table has a few hundred thousand distinct CDR3 sequences, over 12% seen once; the top ten hold roughly 19%. The sequenced material came from blood. Every receptor here comes from a woman aged 55 to 70 with Graves' ophthalmopathy. Each CDR3 is given with its conserved first and last residue. The D gene is left open where the match is weak. Not all rows give a size; the values are once, few, many and, for expanded clones, a class.

.	many	TRBV3-1	TRBJ2-7	TGTGCCAGCAGCTTACAGAGTTACGAGCAGTACTTC	CASSLQSYEQYF
TRBD2	many	TRBV6-1	TRBJ2-7	TGTGCCAGCAGCCCTCAGTCGGGAGGTTCCTACGAGCAGTACTTC	CASSPQSGGSYEQYF
TRBD2	few	TRBV7-6	TRBJ2-2	TGTGCCAGCAGCTTAGGAGCGGGAGGGTCTCGGGCCGGGGAGCTGTTTTTT	CASSLGAGGSRAGELFF
TRBD2	many	TRBV3-1	TRBJ2-5	TGTGCCAGCAGCCGATGGACTAGCGGGGGGGAGACCCAGTACTTC	CASSRWTSGGETQYF
TRBD2	many	TRBV20-1	TRBJ2-5	TGCAGTGCTAGAGATCCTAGCGGGGGCCAAGAGACCCAGTACTTC	CSARDPSGGQETQYF
.	many	TRBV30	TRBJ2-7	TGTGCCTGGAGTGCGAAGAGGGGGTCCGAGCAGTACTTC	CAWSAKRGSEQYF
.	many	TRBV6-1	TRBJ2-3	TGTGCCAGCAGTTACGGGGGGCTGAGCACAGATACGCAGTATTTT	CASSYGGLSTDTQYF
TRBD1	many	TRBV6-1	TRBJ1-1	TGTGCCAGCAGTGCGGACAGGGACACTGAAGCTTTCTTT	CASSADRDTEAFF
TRBD1	.	TRBV7-6	TRBJ2-2	TGTGCCAGCAGTTCAAATAGGGGGCCGAACACCGGGGAGCTGTTTTTT	CASSSNRGPNTGELFF
.	.	TRBV7-9	TRBJ1-1	TGTGCCAGCAGCTTAGTTTTGGGGGTAGCTTTCTTT	CASSLVLGVAFF
.	many	TRBV5-5	TRBJ1-1	TGTGCCAGCAGCTTACCCCCCGGCACTGAAGCTTTCTTT	CASSLPPGTEAFF
TRBD1	many	TRBV7-9	TRBJ1-1	TGTGCCAGCAGCCGACACAGGGGTGGAGACACTGAAGCTTTCTTT	CASSRHRGGDTEAFF
.	many	TRBV11-3	TRBJ2-4	TGTGCCAGCAGCTTAGATGAGGGAGGAAACATTCAGTACTTC	CASSLDEGGNIQYF
.	many	TRBV29-1	TRBJ1-1	TGCAGCGGGGGGGCCGACGGGGGGAACACTGAAGCTTTCTTT	CSGGADGGNTEAFF
TRBD2	.	TRBV6-1	TRBJ2-3	TGTGCCAGCAGTGAATCACTAGCGGGAGGCACAGATACGCAGTATTTT	CASSESLAGGTDTQYF
.	.	TRBV5-6	TRBJ2-1	TGTGCCAGCAGGGACAGAGACAATGAGCAGTTCTTC	CASRDRDNEQFF
.	many	TRBV10-3	TRBJ2-2	TGTGCCATCACCACTCCACAGGGCTTGAACACCGGGGAGCTGTTTTTT	CAITTPQGLNTGELFF
.	many	TRBV27	TRBJ2-1	TGTGCCAGCAGTTTATATGGTGGAAATGAGCAGTTCTTC	CASSLYGGNEQFF
.	many	TRBV28	TRBJ1-2	TGTGCCAGCAGTTGGGCGACGGGCGCGGATGGCTACACCTTC	CASSWATGADGYTF
TRBD2	many	TRBV7-2	TRBJ2-5	TGTGCCAGCAGCCCCCGGGGGGGAGAGACCCAGTACTTC	CASSPRGGETQYF